The following is a TCR beta chain sequence with its context. Only a few counts were recorded for this clone. Its target antigen remains unknown. Per-base qualities were not stored, and no clone one base away is much larger. Receptor amplification or capture employed the immunoSEQ multiplex PCR assay. For the multiplex PCR, a mixture combining 60 forward primers for TCR Vbeta segments and 13 reverse primers for TCR Jbeta segments was used. The CDR3 region of rearranged TCR beta genes was amplified from genomic DNA with a multiplex PCR assay. On the Illumina HiSeq System, the amplified TCR beta libraries were sequenced as 87-base-pair reads. For the original study's pipeline: Across the 500 to 850 repertoires, a later analysis counted approximately 83 million unique TCR beta chains, about 10 million of which were shared by at least two donors. A nearest-neighbor algorithm error-corrected the raw reads and collapsed the reads into unique sequences, merging closely related sequences to remove PCR and sequencing errors. Alignment of CDR3 sequences to IMGT reference sequences was used to assign V, D and J gene segments. For a sequence to be retained, a match of at least six nucleotides to both a V gene segment and a J gene segment was required. Rearrangements were called productive when the CDR3 lacked stop codons and stayed in frame with V and J; all others were non-productive. Following IMGT convention, CDR3 was defined as the stretch from the second conserved V-encoded cysteine to the conserved J-encoded phenylalanine. Sequences without an unambiguous match to a single V gene segment were excluded from the earlier analysis of about 600 of the donors. In an earlier analysis of some 590 of the donors, V segments were called functional above 56.7% productive rearrangements and were called segregating when the between-donor standard deviation exceeded 5%. To diagnose cytomegalovirus status from the catalog of TCR beta chain sequences, a statistical classification framework was built. In a later analysis, V and J genes were assigned by comparing TCR nucleotide sequences against IMGT/GENE-DB human TR gene sequences. The TCRdist pipeline was used in a later analysis to assign CDR3 sequences and most-parsimonious VDJ recombination scenarios. In a later analysis, each TCR beta chain was defined by its CDR3 amino acid sequence together with its V-gene family, and reads lacking a unique V-gene family were excluded. A later analysis removed 550 to 700 highly shared, low-generation-probability nucleotide sequences to deal with suspected cross-contamination and a sequencing artifact. In a later analysis, a clonal expansion index was calculated for each public chain from normalized within-repertoire ranks of inferred template counts. In a later analysis, generation probabilities were computed with a VDJ recombination model fitted to out-of-frame rearrangements, and the resulting probabilities were checked against IGoR. A later analysis scored TCR-TCR, TCR-HLA and TCR-CMV co-occurrence with hypergeometric tests, applying a repertoire-size bias correction to TCR pairs. A later analysis estimated false discovery rates by permuting HLA or CMV assignments 20 times. In a later analysis, co-occurring TCRs were grouped using DBSCAN, with TCRdist sequence similarity added in when clustering inside HLA-allele-positive subsets. Co-occurrence clustering excluded repertoires with fewer than 30,000 or more than 120,000 public chains, plus five with anomalous nucleotide sharing. The table comes from immuneACCESS by way of TCRdb, which keeps in-frame sequences with V and J called. Part of the clones is missing from these tables; in studies checked, under half for an unresolved V gene and the rest for unknown reasons. V, J and clone size are those of that table, while D and trimming were read from the DNA. The sample table contains about 250,000 clones; only one count was recorded for more than 75% of them. The ten largest clonotypes hold about 0.22% of the sample.

In total, just over 650 healthy bone marrow donors made up the cohort. Cohort members were all nominally healthy when sampled, although unrecorded immune exposures were likely present. The donor tested CMV seronegative, placing the donor among the 300 to 450 seronegative members of the cohort. Every donor gave a peripheral blood sample, and the peripheral blood mononuclear cells from that sample were used for TCR beta sequencing. The Qiagen DNeasy Blood Extraction Kit was used to extract genomic DNA from the blood cell samples. Inclusive of the bounding cysteine and phenylalanine, the CDR3 is 12 residues long. Of all the DNA, just the CDR3 is kept, 36 bases in frame from base 1. Looking up the germline V gene (reference sequence) yields CDR1 PRHDT and CDR2 FYEKMQ. Deletion took 0 bases off V and 9 bases off J, with a span of 6 bases between the germline ends. The sample comes from a study of cytomegalovirus exposure and HLA in healthy donors (dated by TCRdb to the late 2010s). The study in broad terms: According to an earlier analysis of a few hundred of the donors, about 179 million T cells yielded 117 million unique TCR beta sequences and roughly 280 Gb of sequence data. A later genetic analysis took genome-wide SNP genotypes for about 55% of the roughly 700 donors and used that subset as a discovery cohort. Along with the roughly 700-subject first cohort, a separate validation cohort of some 130 different subjects was used. In an earlier analysis of roughly 580 of the donors, high-throughput TCR beta sequencing was used to judge whether each TCR beta V gene segment behaved as functional or pseudogenic. A later analysis re-analyzed previously published TCR beta repertoires from 666 donors and added high-resolution HLA genotyping to study TCR occurrence patterns. Every repertoire in the discovery cohort had been generated on one and the same sequencing platform. Alongside the repertoire data, information on donor age, sex, ethnicity and CMV serostatus was compiled. Rather than using new phenotypic data, the later analysis identified candidate immune exposures from TCR beta sequences and from how often those sequences occurred across donors. Of the roughly 420 genotyped donors, roughly 80% were placed in the genetic ancestry cluster associated with self-reported Caucasian donors. A handful of DR-DQ haplotypes were handled as single units for association and clustering because linkage in the cohort was strong. HLA typing included class I and class II loci at four-digit resolution. Among 398 genotyped donors of the cohort, an average of roughly 230,000 unique TCR beta nucleotide sequences was sequenced per donor, of which roughly 17% were non-productive. An early release that covered 640 HLA-typed donors contained 300 to 350 gigabases of sequencing data and approximately 85 million unique TCR sequences. To predict cytomegalovirus infection status, the study brought together high-throughput TCR immunosequencing, statistical association of individual TCRs with disease status, and machine learning. The aim of the study was to test whether cataloging public T cell receptors could identify signatures of past pathogen exposure. Typing coverage varied by locus: about 620-630 donors for A, B, C, DRB1 and DQB1; approximately 560 for DQA1; around 610 for DPA1; under 490 for DPB1. The study profiled the T cell repertoires of 500 to 800 subjects by immunosequencing and related them to cytomegalovirus serostatus. Here is what the overall study found, with its caveats: In a later analysis, the rate of TCR association differed among HLA loci, with DRB1 alleles having the most associated TCRs and HLA-C alleles having the fewest. Strong co-occurrence of HLA alleles, especially DR and DQ, made assigning TCR associations to individual alleles difficult. The classifier was reported to diagnose cytomegalovirus status with high specificity and sensitivity in both the original cohort and the validation cohort. Roughly 15 rarely observed V segments, including chromosome 9 orphons, were excluded from the earlier analysis of almost 600 of the donors because counts were too low. A cluster of highly shared sequence variants was judged likely to represent a technical artifact of the sequencing pipeline. Several of the top co-occurrence clusters appeared to be linked to parvovirus B19, influenza, CMV and Epstein-Barr virus, according to a later analysis. Most TCR sequences were seen in very few donors, while some public TCRs were found in many individuals. Immune exposure information for the cohort was limited to CMV serostatus. In a later genetic analysis, a missense DCLRE1C variant was associated with V-gene and J-gene trimming of TCR beta chains, and the association was replicated in an independent cohort. According to the authors, the approach could potentially be generalized to other disease states and immunological phenotypes. In the study, some 180 TCR beta chains were listed as associated with cytomegalovirus. Some IMGT-functional V segments, including TRBV6-2 and TRBV6-3, could not be told apart with the 87-base-pair reads, so those segments were excluded. In an earlier analysis of more than 500 of the donors, most TCR beta V segments appeared in productive rearrangements about 87% or about 30% of the time, broadly matching IMGT annotations. In a later analysis, HLA-associated TCR beta chains showed more clonal expansion and lower generation probabilities than non-associated chains that were equally common. Three of the identified cytomegalovirus-associated TCR beta chains were confirmed in vitro to be specific for cytomegalovirus antigens. In a later analysis, over 15,000 TCR beta sequences were associated with specific HLA alleles at a false discovery rate of 0.05. Because HLA typing was missing for some donors at each locus, association tests included only the typed subset. The presence/absence analyses assumed that sequencing depth was roughly uniform across donors, and that assumption may not be true. Correlated functional status among segregating V segments might reflect linkage disequilibrium, but an unknown experimental factor could not be ruled out. In this cohort, only TCR beta chains were sequenced, and detectable features were limited by the absence of alpha or paired-chain data. Compared with the roughly 670-donor mean, donors in an Asian-associated ancestry cluster had fewer N-insertions in productive TCRs, according to a later genetic analysis. A further reported finding was that TCR beta sequences accurately predicted the HLA-A and HLA-B alleles for most subjects in the first cohort. In a later analysis, most CMV-associated TCR beta chains were found to appear HLA-restricted, with HLA associations seemingly driven largely by CMV exposure.

Specimen: PBMCs. The receptor chain draws on TRBV13 and TRBJ2-1; a tentative D call is TRBD2 (5 bases match). The receptor was derived from a girl aged 2-10 years in good health and CMV-seronegative. The DNA sequence reads TGTGCCAGCAGCTTAGGAGGAGGTGAGCAGTTCTTC. This sequence encodes CASSLGGGEQFF.